The 21 T cell receptor beta chains reported below all come from one sample, sequenced in a study of blood T cell repertoires in COVID-19. Using immunoSEQ multiplex PCR, the repertoire was profiled, and TCRdb retains in-frame clones only, with some absent. The table lists under 250,000 clones, about 79% of them singletons. The sequencing sample was made of PBMCs or T cells enriched from blood (not recorded which). The receptors shown here come from a woman aged 55-70 years who had recovered from COVID-19.

This chain uses TRBV5-6 with TRBJ1-2; D is uncertain. With 0 bases removed from V and 6 bases from J, the gap between germline ends came to 9 bases. The germline V gene has CDR1 SGHDT and CDR2 YYEEEE. The CDR3 spans 13 residues. In DNA form, the CDR3 reads TGTGCCAGCAGCTTGGGGCGGCGGGATGGCTACACCTTC. This translates into CASSLGRRDGYTF. The full variable domain, completed using reference TRBV5-6 and TRBJ1-2, is DAGVTQSPTHLIKTRGQQVTLRCSPKSGHDTVSWYQQALGQGPQFIFQYYEEEERQRGNFPDRFSGHQFPNYSSELNVNALLLGDSALYLCASSLGRRDGYTFGSGTRLTVV.

This chain links TRBV2 with TRBJ2-5, with TRBD1 as a possible D gene (6 bases). The CDR3 length is 13 residues. V shed 10 bases and J shed 3 bases, with 15 bases lying between them. In germline, CDR1 is SNHLY, CDR2 FYNNEI. CDR3 residues: CAIQGRSKETQYF. The CDR3 coding sequence is TGTGCCATACAGGGTAGGAGTAAAGAGACCCAGTACTTC. Variable domain in full (rest from reference TRBV2 and TRBJ2-5): EPEVTQTPSHQVTQMGQEVILRCVPISNHLYFYWYRQILGQKVEFLVSFYNNEISEKSEIFDDQFSVERPDGSNFTLKIRSTKLEDSAMYFCAIQGRSKETQYFGPGTRLLVL.

The chain recombines TRBV6-4 with TRBJ2-1; TRBD1 aligns across 9 bases. Trimming removed 4 bases from V and 4 bases from J; junction bases left unmatched: 5. CDR1 and CDR2 from the germline V gene are MRHNA and SNTAGT. The length of the CDR3 is 15 residues. CDR3 DNA: TGTGCCAGCAGTGTCGGGACAGGGAAATACAATGAGCAGTTCTTC. This encodes CASSVGTGKYNEQFF.

The CDR3 nucleotides are TGTGCCAGTAGTATAGCCCTCGGACTAGCGGGGGGGCCTTGGTACAATGAGCAGTTCTTC. It specifies CASSIALGLAGGPWYNEQFF. This chain uses TRBV19 with TRBJ2-1, with TRBD2 matching over 15 bases. The CDR3 loop spans 20 amino acids. Germline V gene data show CDR1 as LNHDA and CDR2 as SQIVND (reference sequence). The J segment lost 4 bases and the V segment lost 1 base, leaving 11 bases of the junction unmatched.

V gene TRBV19 combines with J gene TRBJ1-5; 12 bases fit TRBD1. This CDR3 spans 20 amino acids. V shed 5 bases, J shed 7 bases, and the junction held 21 bases outside the gene matches. Germline assignment: CDR1 LNHDA and CDR2 SQIVND (reference sequence). The CDR3 is CASSLNRDRGRPSTIQPQHF. CDR3 DNA sequence: TGTGCCAGTAGTTTAAACCGGGACAGGGGGCGTCCGTCTACTATCCAGCCCCAGCATTTT.

The J gene is TRBJ2-7, the V gene TRBV5-1; the match to TRBD2 covers 14 bases. The germline V gene has CDR1 SGHRS and CDR2 YFSETQ. This CDR3 comprises 16 residues. With V trimmed by 3 bases and J by 6 bases, 8 bases remained unmatched. The CDR3 loop is CASSSPGLAGVVEQYF. The CDR3 nucleotides read TGCGCCAGCAGCTCGCCGGGACTAGCGGGAGTGGTCGAGCAGTACTTC.

To note about this clone: One end of the junction does not line up with germline, which may come from a read error. Written as DNA, the CDR3 is TGTGCCAGCAGCCAAGGAAGCGTAGTGCCCCTTTTC. As protein: CASSQGSVVPLF. The chain uses TRBV3-1 (or the pseudogene TRBV3-2) and TRBJ2-7, with D hard to call. The germline V gene has CDR1 LGHDT and CDR2 YNNKEL (reference sequence). The length of the CDR3 is 12 residues.

This clone was seen a handful of times. A read error may account for a junction end that differs from germline. The chain is built from TRBV5-6 and TRBJ1-6, with D uncertain. There are 12 residues in the CDR3. From germline, CDR1 is SGHDT and CDR2 YYEEEE. Here the CDR3 reads CASRQNNSPLHF. DNA for the CDR3: TGTGCCAGCAGGCAGAATAACTCACCCCTCCACTTT.

The DNA of the CDR3 is TGTGCCAGCAGCTTAGCGTTCGCCTATTCCTACGAGCAGTACTTC. As protein: CASSLAFAYSYEQYF. The J gene is TRBJ2-7, the V gene TRBV11-1; unclear D gene. V was clipped by 0 bases and J by 1 base, with 10 bases between them. CDR1 and CDR2 from the germline V gene are SGHAT and FQDESV (reference sequence). The CDR3 covers 15 residues.

V is TRBV20-1 and J is TRBJ1-1; D remains ambiguous. The germline V gene has CDR1 DFQATT and CDR2 SNEGSKA (reference sequence). The CDR3 totals 13 residues. The V end lost 3 bases, the J end lost 0 bases, and 8 bases lay between the germline ends. This CDR3 is CSASPRLNTEAFF. Here the CDR3 DNA reads TGCAGTGCTAGTCCCAGATTGAACACTGAAGCTTTCTTT.

V gene TRBV25-1 combines with J gene TRBJ2-1; perhaps TRBD2 as D (6 bases). The CDR3 length is 13 residues. Trimming pared 7 bases from V and 8 bases from J, leaving 15 bases between. The germline gives CDR1 MGHDK, CDR2 SYGVNS. CDR3 DNA sequence: TGTGCCAGCATAGGCTCGCGGGATGATGAGCAGTTCTTC. It codes for CASIGSRDDEQFF.

The V gene is TRBV20-1, the J gene TRBJ1-1; D uncertain. Deletions cut 3 bases from V and 6 bases from J, with 20 bases between. The germline V gene encodes CDR1 DFQATT and CDR2 SNEGSKA (reference sequence). The length of the CDR3 is 15 residues. CDR3 residues: CSASAYEGGMAEAFF. The CDR3 DNA is TGCAGTGCTAGTGCGTACGAGGGCGGTATGGCTGAAGCTTTCTTT.

The chain's CDR3 is CASSPTRVSYEQYF. The CDR3 DNA reads TGCGCCAGCTCCCCAACCCGAGTGAGCTACGAGCAGTACTTC. This chain links TRBV10-2 with TRBJ2-7; D is unresolved. Germline CDR1 and CDR2: WSHSY and SAAADI. V was trimmed by 8 bases and J by 3 bases, leaving 17 bases between them. The CDR3 totals 14 residues.

The V call is TRBV9, the J call TRBJ2-5, with 7 bases matching TRBD1. Germline CDR1 is SGDLS and CDR2 is YYNGEE. V lost 3 bases, J lost 6 bases, and 8 bases stayed unmatched. The CDR3 length is 14 residues. In DNA form, the CDR3 reads TGTGCCAGCAGCGCCACCGGGACAGAGCAGACCCAGTACTTC. Translation: CASSATGTEQTQYF.

J is TRBJ1-2 and V is TRBV5-4, with D perhaps matching TRBD1 (6 bases). The V and J ends lost 3 bases and 4 bases respectively, with 16 bases between them. CDR1 is SGHNT, CDR2 YYREEE, per germline (reference sequence). The CDR3 runs to 15 residues. The CDR3 DNA reads TGTGCCAGCAGCTCCCCGGGGGGGCAGAGCTATGGCTACACCTTC. Protein sequence: CASSSPGGQSYGYTF.

This chain links TRBV6-5 with TRBJ1-2, with D maybe TRBD1 (5 bases). This CDR3 contains 13 residues. The V end lost 6 bases, the J end lost 4 bases, and 12 bases lay between the germline ends. Per germline, CDR1 MNHEY and CDR2 SVGAGI. DNA for the CDR3: TGTGCCAGCAGCCCAGGGTTACGCTATGGCTACACCTTC. It is translated as CASSPGLRYGYTF.

V is TRBV19 and J is TRBJ1-2; no clear D gene. Between the trimmed V and J ends, which lost 5 bases and 8 bases, there was a span of 21 bases. The CDR3 sequence is 15 residues long. Germline lookup yields CDR1 LNHDA and CDR2 SQIVND (reference sequence). CDR3 in amino acids: CASSGAGRGARGYTF. The CDR3 DNA reads as TGTGCCAGTAGTGGTGCCGGGCGGGGTGCAAGGGGCTACACCTTC.

The J gene is TRBJ1-1, the V gene TRBV25-1; 7 positions agree with TRBD1. V was clipped by 7 bases and J by 5 bases; unmatched bases: 10. The CDR3 contains 14 residues. Germline-derived CDR1 and CDR2 are MGHDK and SYGVNS. The CDR3 protein is CASIARGRSTEAFF. The CDR3 region has the DNA TGTGCCAGCATAGCGAGGGGGCGGAGTACTGAAGCTTTCTTT.

This sequence joins TRBV25-1 and TRBJ1-5; D might be TRBD1 (6 bases). V gave up 3 bases and J gave up 3 bases, with 15 bases separating them. Per germline, CDR1 MGHDK and CDR2 SYGVNS. This CDR3 comprises 16 residues. CDR3 sequence reads: CASSEGGGWDNQPQHF. The CDR3 region has the DNA TGTGCCAGCAGTGAGGGTGGGGGCTGGGACAATCAGCCCCAGCATTTT.

The rearrangement links TRBV7-2 to TRBJ2-7; 9 nucleotides match TRBD2. The CDR3 totals 16 residues. V shed 1 base, J shed 0 bases, and the junction held 4 bases outside the gene matches. Germline V gives CDR1 SGHTA, CDR2 FQGNSA. The CDR3 coding sequence is TGTGCCAGCAGCTTAGAGCCTAGCGGGAACTCCTACGAGCAGTACTTC. Protein sequence: CASSLEPSGNSYEQYF.

J is TRBJ1-2 and V is TRBV29-1; possibly TRBD1 for D (5 bases). Deletions cut 3 bases from V and 7 bases from J, with 15 bases between. The length of the CDR3 is 13 residues. Germline CDR1 and CDR2: SQVTM and ANQGSEA. CDR3 protein: CSVEEGPGVGYTF. The DNA of the CDR3 is TGCAGCGTTGAGGAGGGACCGGGGGTTGGCTACACCTTC.